The following is a TCR beta chain sequence with its context. The antigen it binds to is not known. Base-call qualities are not available, and no considerably larger clone is one nucleotide away. This record comes from a study of blood T cell repertoires in COVID-19 (dated by TCRdb to about 2020). Regarding the research as a whole: The collaborator samples originated in the United States, Italy and Spain and spanned the acute and convalescent phases of COVID-19. The repertoires were released in a freely available public database intended as a resource for research on the immune response to SARS-CoV-2. Nearly every sample came with metadata listing a de-identified subject ID, COVID-19 status, age in years and sex. The prospective study material was composed of cDNA or gDNA derived from T cells, B-cell-depleted T cells, or PBMCs. Samples came from the ongoing ImmuneRACE study (first 160 participants) plus 1,254 subjects from 6 global collaborators. Subjects who had been exposed to COVID-19, were actively infected with it, or had recovered from it provided the deeply sampled blood TCRbeta repertoires that made up the dataset. Where HLA class I and class II types were available, the types were taken from metadata supplied by the sample provider, not from assay-based typing.

Germline trimming: 7 bases from V, 8 bases from J; junction bases outside gene matches: 10. The CDR3 contains 15 residues, cysteine and phenylalanine counted. Only the CDR3 portion is preserved as DNA: 45 bases, with reading frame beginning at the first base. According to the germline V gene (reference sequence), CDR1 reads LNHDA and CDR2 reads SQIVND. TCRbeta CDR3 regions were amplified from genomic DNA by means of the immunoSEQ Assay, a bias-controlled multiplex PCR. Regarding the original processing steps: The number of nucleated cells in each sample was estimated from the amplification of reference gene primers within the assay. Sequence reads were collapsed and filtered to measure the absolute abundance of every unique TCRbeta CDR3 rearrangement. For each sample, productive Simpson clonality was calculated as the square root of Simpson's diversity index across productive rearrangements. Not all clones reach the TCRdb copy of this immuneACCESS table, which keeps in-frame sequences only. Checked studies attribute under half of the gap to unresolved V genes and leave the rest unexplained. V and J calls and clone size are as listed in that table; D and trimming were resolved from the DNA. Within this sample are approximately 60,000 clones, with under 85% of them counted one time only. Clones ranked in the top ten supply 3.5% to 4% of the sample.

Each collaborating institution followed its own protocols to collect whole blood in K2EDTA tubes. Collaborator samples were shipped for TCRbeta analysis as frozen whole blood, isolated PBMCs, or DNA extracted from either sample type. What the research found in general, with its limitations: How much clinical and demographic metadata was included differed by source and by participant, and the metadata was provided uncurated.

The origin of this receptor is a woman of 80 years or more with acute or convalescent COVID-19. Sequenced sample: peripheral blood. Recombination connected TRBV19 to TRBJ2-1; TRBD2 matches 11 bases in the middle. DNA sequence: TGTGCCAGTACCCTCACGACTAGCGGGGTCGATGAGCAGTTCTTC. This gives the protein CASTLTTSGVDEQFF.